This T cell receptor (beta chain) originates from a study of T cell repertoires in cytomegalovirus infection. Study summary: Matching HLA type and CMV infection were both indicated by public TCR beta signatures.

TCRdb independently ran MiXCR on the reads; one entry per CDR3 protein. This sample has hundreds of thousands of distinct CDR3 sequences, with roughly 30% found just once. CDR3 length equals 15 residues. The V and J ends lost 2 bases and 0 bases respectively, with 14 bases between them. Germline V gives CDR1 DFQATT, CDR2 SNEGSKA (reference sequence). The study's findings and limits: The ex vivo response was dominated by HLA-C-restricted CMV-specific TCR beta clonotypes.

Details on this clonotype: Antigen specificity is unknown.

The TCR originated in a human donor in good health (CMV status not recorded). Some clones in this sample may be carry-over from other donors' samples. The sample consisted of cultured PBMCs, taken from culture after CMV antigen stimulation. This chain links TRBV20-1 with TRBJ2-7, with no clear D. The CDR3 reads CSARKWQINSYEQYF. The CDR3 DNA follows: TGCAGTGCTAGAAAGTGGCAAATTAACTCCTACGAGCAGTACTTC.